These 21 T cell receptor beta chains were sequenced from one sample in a study of OX40 agonist ivuxolimab in advanced cancers. Clones were sequenced by immunoSEQ multiplex PCR, and TCRdb holds only the in-frame ones, with some missing. The data contain roughly 100,000 clones, around four fifths of them singletons. The sample in question was CD4+ or CD8+ T cells sorted from blood, obtained in a trial of the OX40 agonist ivuxolimab. Source of these receptors: an adult with an advanced solid tumor such as melanoma, head and neck, liver or kidney cancer.

The rearrangement joins TRBV5-1 to TRBJ2-7; no clear D gene. The CDR3 runs to 14 residues. CDR1 is SGHRS, CDR2 YFSETQ, per germline. V lost 2 bases and J lost 0, with 9 bases in between. The CDR3 nucleotides read TGCGCCAGCAGCTTAACGTTTTCCTCCTACGAGCAGTACTTC. Its translation is CASSLTFSSYEQYF.

The V call is TRBV27, the J call TRBJ1-6; D remains ambiguous. The germline CDR1 and CDR2 sequences are MNHEY and SMNVEV (reference sequence). Trimming left V 2 bases short and J 8 bases short, with 7 bases between. The CDR3 runs to 13 residues. The DNA for the CDR3 is TGTGCCAGCAGTTTAGACACGTATTCACCCCTCCACTTT. Translated: CASSLDTYSPLHF.

The chain couples TRBV5-1 to TRBJ2-2; possible D gene TRBD1, 5 bases. The V gene lost 3 bases and the J gene lost 0 bases, with 15 bases spanning the gap. CDR3 size: 17 residues. The V gene's germline CDR1 is SGHRS and CDR2 YFSETQ. The CDR3 DNA follows: TGCGCCAGCAGCTCGAAAGGGGCCTCAGCGAACACCGGGGAGCTGTTTTTT. It yields the protein CASSSKGASANTGELFF.

V and J are TRBV4-2 and TRBJ1-6; no clear D. The germline CDR1 and CDR2 sequences are LGHNA and YNFKEQ. V lost 1 base, J lost 7 bases, and 8 bases lay in between. This CDR3 is 14 amino acids long. The CDR3 spells CASSQGSRNSPLHF. In DNA form, the CDR3 reads TGTGCCAGCAGCCAAGGATCGCGGAATTCACCCCTCCACTTT.

This clone occurred once. V gene TRBV19 combines with J gene TRBJ1-2, with TRBD1 as a possible D gene (6 bases). Germline V gene lookup returns CDR1 LNHDA and CDR2 SQIVND (reference sequence). The V end lost 3 bases, the J end lost 3 bases, and 8 bases lay between the germline ends. This CDR3 region has 13 residues. CDR3 region: CASSIAGDYGYTF. CDR3 in DNA: TGTGCCAGTAGTATTGCAGGGGACTATGGCTACACCTTC.

This rearrangement joins TRBV18 to TRBJ1-5; D is undetermined. Germline V gene data show CDR1 as KGHSH and CDR2 as LQKENI. The V gene lost 2 bases and the J gene lost 0 bases, with 8 bases spanning the gap. This CDR3 has 15 residues. The CDR3 nucleotides read TGTGCCAGCTCACCAACCGGGAATAGCAATCAGCCCCAGCATTTT. This gives the protein CASSPTGNSNQPQHF. Together with reference TRBV18 and TRBJ1-5, the CDR3 gives the full variable domain: NAGVMQNPRHLVRRRGQEARLRCSPMKGHSHVYWYRQLPEEGLKFMVYLQKENIIDESGMPKERFSAEFPKEGPSILRIQQVVRGDSAAYFCASSPTGNSNQPQHFGDGTRLSIL.

The chain is built from TRBV27 and TRBJ1-1, with TRBD1 matching over 8 bases. This CDR3 region has 16 residues. The germline V gene has CDR1 MNHEY and CDR2 SMNVEV (reference sequence). V lost 5 bases, J lost 5 bases, and 13 bases stayed unmatched. CDR3 region: CASSPGQGRGRTEAFF. The CDR3 DNA sequence: TGTGCCAGCAGTCCCGGACAGGGTCGAGGGAGAACTGAAGCTTTCTTT.

This chain links TRBV5-4 with TRBJ1-6; D ambiguous. Per germline, CDR1 SGHNT and CDR2 YYREEE (reference sequence). Trimming took off 0 bases at V and 7 bases at J, with 14 bases between the two ends. CDR3 length equals 16 residues. Written as DNA, the CDR3 is TGTGCCAGCAGCTTGGATCCGACCGCCCGGAATTCACCCCTCCACTTT. It specifies CASSLDPTARNSPLHF.

The chain joins TRBV2 to TRBJ2-3, with 7 bases matching TRBD1. With 6 bases clipped from V and 2 bases from J, the junction kept 5 bases outside the gene matches. Germline values: CDR1 SNHLY, CDR2 FYNNEI. The CDR3 has 14 residues. CDR3 sequence (DNA): TGTGCCAGCAGGACAGGGATTTTCACAGATACGCAGTATTTT. Amino acids: CASRTGIFTDTQYF.

The chain carries TRBV7-2 and TRBJ2-2; TRBD2 agrees at 13 bases. The junction had 6 bases not matched to a gene; V was cut back by 5 bases and J by 0 bases. Germline CDR1 and CDR2: SGHTA and FQGNSA. The CDR3 totals 18 residues. The CDR3 reads CASSARLAGGPNTGELFF. The CDR3 DNA reads TGTGCCAGCAGCGCGCGACTAGCGGGGGGACCGAACACCGGGGAGCTGTTTTTT. Full variable domain (rest looked up from reference TRBV7-2 and TRBJ2-2): GAGVSQSPSNKVTEKGKDVELRCDPISGHTALYWYRQSLGQGLEFLIYFQGNSAPDKSGLPSDRFSAERTGGSVSTLTIQRTQQEDSAVYLCASSARLAGGPNTGELFFGEGSRLTVL.

The chain employs TRBV10-3 and TRBJ2-3, with D hard to call. The CDR3 length is 13 residues. V shed 2 bases and J shed 6 bases, with 9 bases lying between them. The germline V gene has CDR1 ENHRY and CDR2 SYGVKD. CDR3 loop: CAISEVVPDTQYF. The CDR3 DNA reads TGTGCCATCAGTGAGGTAGTCCCGGATACGCAGTATTTT.

The chain has TRBV29-1 and TRBJ2-7, with D tentatively TRBD2 (5 bases). Trimming left V 7 bases short and J 4 bases short, with 14 bases between. From germline, CDR1 is SQVTM and CDR2 ANQGSEA. This CDR3 spans 12 amino acids. Here the CDR3 reads CSASFEGYEQYF. CDR3 sequence (DNA): TGCAGCGCGTCGTTCGAGGGTTACGAGCAGTACTTC.

This sequence joins TRBV5-8 and TRBJ2-2; 7 nucleotides line up with TRBD1. This CDR3 has 15 amino acids. The germline V gene has CDR1 SGHTS and CDR2 YDEGEE. After removal of 4 bases from V and 0 bases from J, the junction contained 3 bases not matched to a gene. As DNA, the CDR3 is TGTGCCAGCAGCACCGGGACAGCGAACACCGGGGAGCTGTTTTTT. It specifies CASSTGTANTGELFF.

The rearrangement joins TRBV15 to TRBJ2-1; maybe TRBD2 (6 bases). CDR1 and CDR2 from the germline V gene are LNHNV and YYDKDF (reference sequence). CDR3 size: 16 residues. The V end was cut by 0 bases, the J end by 2 bases, with 11 bases between. CDR3 DNA: TGTGCCACCAGCAGAGAGGGTAGCGGAGCCTACAATGAGCAGTTCTTC. Protein product: CATSREGSGAYNEQFF.

The rearrangement uses TRBV10-3 and TRBJ2-7, with 7 positions matching TRBD1. Germline V gene sequence: CDR1 ENHRY, CDR2 SYGVKD. The J segment lost 3 bases and the V segment lost 4 bases, leaving 12 bases of the junction unmatched. The CDR3 spans 16 residues. The CDR3 DNA sequence: TGTGCCATCAGTGGATTACCGGGACAGACGGTCTACGAGCAGTACTTC. Protein sequence: CAISGLPGQTVYEQYF.

This clone was detected only once. J is TRBJ2-3 and V is TRBV5-1; D tentatively fits TRBD1 or TRBD2 (5 bases each). Trimming removed 5 bases at V and 6 bases at J, with 19 bases between. Germline loops: CDR1 SGHRS, CDR2 YFSETQ. The CDR3 loop spans 15 amino acids. The CDR3 sequence is CASSLGLVGGDTQYF. The CDR3 coding sequence is TGCGCCAGCAGTCTTGGACTCGTTGGGGGTGATACGCAGTATTTT.

The chain couples TRBV28 to TRBJ2-5; D assignment may be TRBD1 or TRBD2 (7 bases each). V lost 4 bases, J lost 4 bases, and 13 bases lay in between. CDR1 and CDR2 from the germline V gene are MDHEN and SYDVKM. This CDR3 comprises 14 residues. The CDR3 spells CASSSTGEGETQYF. CDR3 nucleotide sequence: TGTGCCAGCAGTTCAACAGGGGAGGGAGAGACCCAGTACTTC.

The DNA of the CDR3 is TGTGCCAGCAGCCCAACGGGTCTAGCGGGGGGCACAGATACGCAGTATTTT. As protein: CASSPTGLAGGTDTQYF. This rearrangement joins TRBV7-6 to TRBJ2-3; 10 bases agree with TRBD2. Germline V gene data show CDR1 as SGHVS and CDR2 as FNYEAQ. Trimming removed 5 bases from V and 1 base from J; junction bases left unmatched: 9. The CDR3 has 17 residues.

The chain combines TRBV14 with TRBJ2-1; no reliable D call. Looked up from germline, CDR1 is SGHDN and CDR2 is FVKESK. The CDR3 is made up of 13 amino acids. V was pared by 2 bases and J by 0 bases, with 2 bases between. The CDR3: CASSQLSYNEQFF. CDR3 DNA: TGTGCCAGCAGCCAACTCTCCTACAATGAGCAGTTCTTC.

The V call is TRBV19, the J call TRBJ2-1; D is ambiguous. Germline V gene data show CDR1 as LNHDA and CDR2 as SQIVND (reference sequence). This CDR3 comprises 13 residues. The V and J ends lost 5 bases and 3 bases respectively, with 8 bases between them. DNA of the CDR3: TGTGCCAGTAGTTGGGAACTCTACAATGAGCAGTTCTTC. It translates to CASSWELYNEQFF. Drawing the rest from reference TRBV19 and TRBJ2-1, the complete variable domain is DGGITQSPKYLFRKEGQNVTLSCEQNLNHDAMYWYRQDPGQGLRLIYYSQIVNDFQKGDIAEGYSVSREKKESFPLTVTSAQKNPTAFYLCASSWELYNEQFFGPGTRLTVL.

The rearrangement uses TRBV10-3 and TRBJ2-1; TRBD2 is a possible D gene (7 bases). Germline loops: CDR1 ENHRY, CDR2 SYGVKD. V was cut by 9 bases and J by 2 bases, with 14 bases left in between. This CDR3 spans 14 amino acids. Here the CDR3 reads CAINGGQTYNEQFF. CDR3 coding DNA: TGTGCCATTAACGGGGGGCAGACCTACAATGAGCAGTTCTTC.